One and the same sample provided the 20 T cell receptor beta chains below, sequenced in a study of lymphopenia after photon versus proton radiotherapy. Profiling relied on immunoSEQ multiplex PCR, and the TCRdb table lists in-frame clones only, not all of them. The profile shows 67,000 or so clones, around 87% of them singletons. Sample: peripheral blood, taken from a patient treated with proton-based radiotherapy. All receptors come from an elderly man with esophageal cancer.

J is TRBJ2-7 and V is TRBV9; D might be TRBD2 (6 bases). The germline V and J ends were trimmed by 3 bases and 5 bases, with 24 bases remaining between them. The CDR3 extends over 17 amino acids. Germline assignment: CDR1 SGDLS and CDR2 YYNGEE. Here the CDR3 DNA reads TGTGCCAGCAGCGGAGGATGGCTCCGGGGGATAGGGGACGAGCAGTACTTC. It encodes CASSGGWLRGIGDEQYF.

The rearrangement joins TRBV6-5 to TRBJ2-7; 10 positions match TRBD2. CDR1 and CDR2 from the germline V gene are MNHEY and SVGAGI. Germline trimming cut 6 bases from V and 4 bases from J; bases unmatched to any gene: 6. CDR3 length equals 14 residues. The CDR3 spells CASRTGTSVYEQYF. The CDR3 DNA reads TGTGCCAGCAGAACCGGGACTAGCGTATACGAGCAGTACTTC.

This clone turned up a few times. The chain is built from TRBV6-5 and TRBJ1-2, with D unresolved. Germline CDR1 and CDR2: MNHEY and SVGAGI. Trimming cost V 5 bases and J 3 bases, with 13 bases left between them. There are 14 residues in the CDR3. CDR3 DNA: TGTGCCAGCAGTGAGGAGTTGGGTCACTATGGCTACACCTTC. Encoded protein: CASSEELGHYGYTF.

V usage is TRBV10-1 and J usage is TRBJ2-6, with D perhaps matching TRBD1 (6 bases). V lost 5 bases and J 0 bases, leaving 11 bases between the germline ends. In germline, CDR1 is WNHNN, CDR2 SYGVQD (reference sequence). The CDR3 is 16 amino acids. In nucleotides, the CDR3 is TGCGCCAGCAGTCCGGGACACCTCTCTGGGGCCAACGTCCTGACTTTC. It yields the protein CASSPGHLSGANVLTF.

This rearrangement joins TRBV4-1 to TRBJ1-2; possibly TRBD1 for D (5 bases). Trimming took 0 bases from V and 5 from J, leaving 10 bases between them. CDR1 is MGHRA, CDR2 YSYEKL, per germline. The CDR3 has 14 amino acids. In DNA form, the CDR3 reads TGCGCCAGCAGCCAAGATCGGGGGAAGTATGGCTACACCTTC. Translating it yields CASSQDRGKYGYTF.

The rearrangement links TRBV25-1 to TRBJ1-2; D perhaps matches TRBD1 (5 bases). Germline V CDR1 and CDR2: MGHDK, SYGVNS. CDR3 size: 13 residues. Trimming shortened V by 4 bases and J by 11 bases, and 17 bases separated the two germline ends. The CDR3 sequence is CASSGYIVGDYTF. For the CDR3, the DNA is TGTGCCAGCAGTGGCTATATCGTGGGGGATTACACCTTC.

The chain uses TRBV6-4 and TRBJ1-1, with 8 bases matching TRBD1. Germline V lookup: CDR1 MRHNA, CDR2 SNTAGT. The CDR3 consists of 12 residues. Trimming at V came to 4 bases and at J to 11 bases, leaving 6 bases not matched to a gene. The DNA for the CDR3 is TGTGCCAGCAGTGGCGGACAGGGAAGGGCTTTCTTT. Translating gives CASSGGQGRAFF.

J is TRBJ2-2 and V is TRBV15; D not certain. The CDR3 contains 12 residues. The V and J ends lost 3 bases and 6 bases respectively, with 5 bases between them. CDR1 is LNHNV and CDR2 is YYDKDF in the germline V gene (reference sequence). As DNA, the CDR3 is TGTGCCACCAGCAGGGGGTCCGGGGAGCTGTTTTTT. Its translation: CATSRGSGELFF.

The V and J genes are TRBV4-2 and TRBJ2-3; D remains unclear. V was trimmed by 0 bases and J by 4 bases, leaving 14 bases between them. CDR3 length: 16 amino acids. The germline gives CDR1 LGHNA, CDR2 YNFKEQ. The CDR3 DNA reads TGTGCCAGCAGCCAAGATTTTACCGAATTGGCAGATACGCAGTATTTT. Translating gives CASSQDFTELADTQYF.

This chain uses TRBV11-2 with TRBJ2-7; no definite D call. Germline V CDR1 and CDR2: SGHAT, FQNNGV. This CDR3 has 15 amino acids. The germline V and J ends were trimmed by 0 bases and 3 bases, with 12 bases remaining between them. CDR3 amino acids: CASSLDLRPSYEQYF. The CDR3 DNA sequence: TGTGCCAGCAGCTTAGATCTTAGACCGAGCTACGAGCAGTACTTC. The full variable domain, completed using reference TRBV11-2 and TRBJ2-7, is EAGVAQSPRYKIIEKRQSVAFWCNPISGHATLYWYQQILGQGPKLLIQFQNNGVVDDSQLPKDRFSAERLKGVDSTLKIQPAKLEDSAVYLCASSLDLRPSYEQYFGPGTRLTVT.

The CDR3 loop reads CASNFRGTGGELFF. The CDR3 region has the DNA TGTGCCAGCAACTTTCGCGGGACCGGCGGGGAGCTGTTTTTT. The V and J genes are TRBV2 and TRBJ2-2; TRBD2 might be the D (6 bases). The CDR3 is 14 amino acids. CDR1 is SNHLY, CDR2 FYNNEI, per germline. The ends were cut back, 7 bases at V and 7 bases at J, with 16 bases in the middle.

This clone was counted a single time. The V gene is TRBV15, the J gene TRBJ2-5; D not resolved. Germline CDR1 is LNHNV and CDR2 is YYDKDF (reference sequence). Trimming cost V 1 base and J 0 bases, with 6 bases left between them. This CDR3 spans 14 amino acids. CDR3 amino acids: CATSRGYYQETQYF. The CDR3 DNA reads as TGTGCCACCAGCAGAGGATACTACCAAGAGACCCAGTACTTC.

This chain joins TRBV4-1 and TRBJ1-1; D is possibly TRBD1 (5 bases). The CDR3 has 17 amino acids. The V gene's germline CDR1 is MGHRA and CDR2 YSYEKL. Trimming took off 0 bases at V and 0 bases at J, with 14 bases between the two ends. CDR3 DNA sequence: TGCGCCAGCAGCCAAGATCTGGGGCAGGTCTTGAACACTGAAGCTTTCTTT. Its protein is CASSQDLGQVLNTEAFF.

The chain is built from TRBV11-2 and TRBJ2-3; the match to TRBD1 covers 8 bases. This CDR3 comprises 16 residues. Germline V lookup: CDR1 SGHAT, CDR2 FQNNGV. The trim removed 5 bases at V and 0 bases at J, leaving 7 bases unmatched. The CDR3 DNA is TGTGCCAGCAGCCCCTGGGACAGGATTAGCACAGATACGCAGTATTTT. This translates into CASSPWDRISTDTQYF.

This rearrangement joins TRBV7-9 to TRBJ1-1; the D gene is possibly TRBD1 (6 bases). Between the trimmed V and J ends, which lost 4 bases and 5 bases, there was a span of 23 bases. Germline V gene lookup returns CDR1 SEHNR and CDR2 FQNEAQ (reference sequence). The CDR3 has 17 amino acids. This CDR3 is CASSSNPQTGTWTEAFF. The CDR3 DNA reads TGTGCCAGCAGCTCAAATCCTCAAACAGGGACCTGGACTGAAGCTTTCTTT.

In DNA form, the CDR3 reads TGTGCCAGCAGCGTAGATGACGGATATAGCAATCAGCCCCAGCATTTT. This encodes CASSVDDGYSNQPQHF. This chain connects TRBV9 to TRBJ1-5; D is undetermined. V was shortened by 0 bases and J by 0 bases, with 10 bases between the two germline ends. The CDR3 has 16 amino acids. Per germline, CDR1 SGDLS and CDR2 YYNGEE.

A remark on this clone: One end of the junction is discordant with germline, which a read error may explain. The chain links TRBV18 to TRBJ2-1; D might be TRBD2 (7 bases). Germline values: CDR1 KGHSH, CDR2 LQKENI. CDR3 length: 15 amino acids. CDR3 sequence: CASSPGGAAYNGQFF. The CDR3 DNA sequence: TGTGCCAGCTCACCTGGGGGGGCTGCCTACAATGGGCAGTTCTTC.

This clone was counted a single time. CDR3 coding DNA: TGTGCCAGCAGCTTGCGGACAACTGGAAACACCATATATTTT. This translates into CASSLRTTGNTIYF. This chain joins TRBV11-2 and TRBJ1-3; a possible D gene is TRBD1 (5 bases). The CDR3 covers 14 residues. V dropped 3 bases and J dropped 2 bases, with 8 bases sitting between them. The germline gives CDR1 SGHAT, CDR2 FQNNGV.

This sequence joins TRBV4-2 and TRBJ2-1; 15 positions agree with TRBD2. From germline, CDR1 is LGHNA and CDR2 YNFKEQ. The CDR3 spans 19 residues. Trimming cost V 2 bases and J 0 bases; bases outside gene matches: 5. This CDR3 reads CASSQQGLAGGSSYNEQFF. The DNA of the CDR3 is TGTGCCAGCAGCCAACAAGGACTAGCGGGGGGGAGCTCCTACAATGAGCAGTTCTTC.

The chain combines TRBV7-6 with TRBJ1-3; D remains ambiguous. V shed 1 base and J shed 6 bases, with 13 bases lying between them. The CDR3 runs 15 residues. Germline values: CDR1 SGHVS, CDR2 FNYEAQ. Written as DNA, the CDR3 is TGTGCCAGCAGCTTAGGGCGGGTTCCGGAAAACACCATATATTTT. Translated: CASSLGRVPENTIYF. Combining the CDR3 with reference TRBV7-6 and TRBJ1-3 gives the whole variable domain GAGVSQSPRYKVTKRGQDVALRCDPISGHVSLYWYRQALGQGPEFLTYFNYEAQQDKSGLPNDRFSAERPEGSISTLTIQRTEQRDSAMYRCASSLGRVPENTIYFGEGSWLTVV.